The 12 T cell receptor beta chains listed next were all sequenced from one sample in a study of blood T cells in healthy people across ages. The use of a sample-barcoded 5' primer and a J-beta primer mix characterized a second PCR of about 7 to 12 cycles. TCRdb independently ran MiXCR on the 5' RACE reads; one entry per CDR3 protein. The data contain about 1,400,000 distinct CDR3 sequences, around 59% of them singletons. Sequencing was performed on blood. All receptors come from a man in his late teens or twenties in good health.

This clonotype has a count of ten or more. The rearrangement uses TRBV4-2 and TRBJ2-5, with D possibly matching TRBD2 (6 bases). The CDR3 spans 14 residues. The germline gives CDR1 LGHNA, CDR2 YNFKEQ. The V end was cut by 3 bases, the J end by 2 bases, with 10 bases between. The CDR3 nucleotides are TGTGCCAGCAGCCACCCGACTAGACAAGAGACCCAGTACTTC. It specifies CASSHPTRQETQYF.

The chain is built from TRBV20-1 and TRBJ1-1; D unclear. The CDR3 is made up of 15 amino acids. V dropped 3 bases and J dropped 0 bases, with 14 bases sitting between them. The germline CDR1 and CDR2 sequences are DFQATT and SNEGSKA (reference sequence). CDR3 DNA: TGCAGTGCTAGGGGTGGTGGGATCGTGAACACTGAAGCTTTCTTT. It specifies CSARGGGIVNTEAFF.

This clonotype was counted between two and nine times. V and J are TRBV7-9 and TRBJ2-3; no firm D call. The V end lost 2 bases, the J end lost 2 bases, and 5 bases lay between the germline ends. The CDR3 spans 13 residues. Germline V lookup: CDR1 SEHNR, CDR2 FQNEAQ (reference sequence). CDR3 loop: CASSLPATDTQYF. CDR3 coding DNA: TGTGCCAGCAGCTTACCGGCCACAGATACGCAGTATTTT.

This chain links TRBV20-1 with TRBJ2-3; TRBD2 agrees at 8 bases. Germline loops: CDR1 DFQATT, CDR2 SNEGSKA (reference sequence). CDR3 length: 14 residues. J was trimmed by 4 bases and V by 3 bases; bases with no gene match: 6. CDR3 sequence: CSASGGAFADTQYF. The CDR3, as DNA: TGCAGTGCTAGCGGGGGGGCATTCGCAGATACGCAGTATTTT.

This clonotype was seen a handful of times. This sequence joins TRBV29-1 and TRBJ2-5, with TRBD2 identical over 8 bases. CDR1 SQVTM and CDR2 ANQGSEA come from the germline V gene. V lost 3 bases and J lost 0; bases outside the gene matches: 6. The CDR3 has 15 residues. CDR3 DNA: TGCAGCGTTGAGGGTAGCGGGGATAACCAAGAGACCCAGTACTTC. Translating gives CSVEGSGDNQETQYF.

This clonotype showed up just a few times. The DNA of the CDR3 is TGTGCCAGCAGTGAATGGGGCCAAGAGACCCAGTACTTC. The encoded protein is CASSEWGQETQYF. The rearrangement links TRBV25-1 to TRBJ2-5; no firm D call. The CDR3 consists of 13 residues. Trimming took 1 base from V and 1 from J, leaving 4 bases between them. CDR1 and CDR2 (germline): MGHDK, SYGVNS.

DNA of the CDR3: TGTGCCAGCAGAAGACAGGGGGCGAGCAATCAGCCCCAGCATTTT. It is translated as CASRRQGASNQPQHF. The chain couples TRBV12-3 or TRBV12-4 to TRBJ1-5, with 10 bases that match TRBD1. This CDR3 contains 15 residues. The ends lost 6 bases at V and 1 base at J; junction bases unmatched: 3.

The chain combines TRBV12-3 or TRBV12-4 with TRBJ2-2; no definite D call. Trimming removed 3 bases from V and 11 bases from J, with 10 bases in between. CDR3 length: 12 amino acids. This CDR3 is CASSFMPAELFF. The CDR3, as DNA: TGTGCCAGCAGTTTCATGCCAGCCGAGCTGTTTTTT.

The rearrangement joins TRBV4-3 to TRBJ2-6, with D tentatively TRBD1 or TRBD2 (5 bases each). Trimming cost V 8 bases and J 4 bases, with 9 bases left between them. CDR3 length: 13 residues. Germline-derived CDR1 and CDR2 are LGHNA and YSLEER. The CDR3 loop reads CASGGAGANVLTF. In DNA form, the CDR3 reads TGCGCCAGCGGGGGTGCCGGGGCCAACGTCCTGACTTTC.

This clonotype came up a few times. The CDR3 DNA sequence: TGTGCCAGCAGCTTAGTCACAGACTACGAGCAGTACTTC. Its protein is CASSLVTDYEQYF. The V and J genes are TRBV7-8 and TRBJ2-5; D call uncertain. The end of the DNA aligns better with TRBJ2-7, so the J call may be wrong. Germline V lookup: CDR1 SGHVS, CDR2 FQNEAQ. This CDR3 has 13 residues.

The table lists this clonotype with a few counts. The chain joins TRBV6-2 or TRBV6-3 to TRBJ2-1; D may match TRBD1 or TRBD2 (5 bases each). The V gene's germline CDR1 is MNHEY and CDR2 SVGEGT. The CDR3 loop spans 14 amino acids. Trimming took off 4 bases at V and 5 bases at J, with 12 bases between the two ends. The CDR3 nucleotides are TGTGCCAGCAGTTCGGGGCAAGGACACAATGAGCAGTTCTTC. As protein: CASSSGQGHNEQFF.

CDR3 region: CASSLEGTGYSPLHF. CDR3 nucleotides: TGTGCCAGCAGCTTAGAAGGGACAGGGTATTCACCCCTCCACTTT. The chain is built from TRBV7-9 and TRBJ1-6; 9 nucleotides align to TRBD1. This CDR3 spans 15 amino acids. Germline V gene data show CDR1 as SEHNR and CDR2 as FQNEAQ (reference sequence). Trimming took 1 base from V and 8 from J; bases not matched to a gene: 3.